The next 26 T cell receptor beta chains were all read from a single sample in a study of cytomegalovirus exposure and HLA in healthy donors. A multiplex PCR was run with 60 Vbeta primers and 13 Jbeta primers. Sequencing was performed with immunoSEQ multiplex PCR; in TCRdb, only in-frame clones are kept and a portion is missing. The repertoire has approximately 200,000 clones, around 80% of them found once; the top ten carry about 4.4%. Material: PBMCs. These receptor sequences come from a woman between 25 and 40 years old in good health and CMV-seropositive.

This clone was seen once. The chain recombines TRBV2 with TRBJ2-5; 7 bases match TRBD1. This CDR3 has 13 amino acids. J lost 1 base, V lost 5 bases, and 1 base had no gene match. The germline V gene encodes CDR1 SNHLY and CDR2 FYNNEI. CDR3 nucleotides: TGTGCCAGCAGTTGGGACAGCCAAGAGACCCAGTACTTC. It yields the protein CASSWDSQETQYF. The full variable domain, completed using reference TRBV2 and TRBJ2-5, is EPEVTQTPSHQVTQMGQEVILRCVPISNHLYFYWYRQILGQKVEFLVSFYNNEISEKSEIFDDQFSVERPDGSNFTLKIRSTKLEDSAMYFCASSWDSQETQYFGPGTRLLVL.

This sequence joins TRBV19 and TRBJ1-2, with 9 bases fitting TRBD1. CDR1 is LNHDA, CDR2 SQIVND, per germline (reference sequence). V shed 10 bases and J 3 bases; nucleotides not matched to a gene: 6. CDR3 size: 13 residues. The CDR3 sequence: CATSGQGYYGYTF. Written as DNA, the CDR3 is TGTGCCACCTCGGGACAGGGATACTATGGCTACACCTTC.

The J gene is TRBJ2-5, the V gene TRBV5-1; TRBD2 matches 10 bases. CDR1 SGHRS and CDR2 YFSETQ come from the germline V gene. The ends lost 3 bases at V and 2 bases at J; junction bases unmatched: 4. The CDR3 loop spans 15 amino acids. DNA of the CDR3: TGCGCCAGCAGCTCCAGCGGGAGGGGACAAGAGACCCAGTACTTC. Protein sequence: CASSSSGRGQETQYF.

The chain recombines TRBV10-3 with TRBJ1-2; TRBD1 matches at 9 bases. The length of the CDR3 is 14 residues. V lost 5 bases, J lost 4 bases, and 5 bases stayed unmatched. Looked up from germline, CDR1 is ENHRY and CDR2 is SYGVKD. Here the CDR3 DNA reads TGTGCCATCAGTCCCCCGGGACAGGGCTATGGCTACACCTTC. It yields the protein CAISPPGQGYGYTF.

The CDR3 is CASSQDGDVYSPLHF. CDR3 DNA: TGCGCCAGCAGCCAAGACGGAGACGTTTATTCACCCCTCCACTTT. The rearrangement joins TRBV4-3 to TRBJ1-6, with D uncertain. CDR3 length equals 15 residues. Germline V gene sequence: CDR1 LGHNA, CDR2 YSLEER. V lost 0 bases to trimming and J lost 8 bases, with 11 bases between them.

The chain joins TRBV6-5 to TRBJ2-1; 9 bases fit TRBD2. The CDR3 contains 15 residues. Germline CDR1 reads MNHEY; CDR2 reads SVGAGI. V lost 5 bases, J lost 12 bases, and 14 bases stayed unmatched. The CDR3 DNA sequence: TGTGCCAGCAGTCCTCCGGGACTAGCAGGCCGGGTGCAGTTCTTC. It codes for CASSPPGLAGRVQFF.

This clone appeared a few times. The rearrangement joins TRBV5-1 to TRBJ2-1; the D is unclear. Germline CDR1 is SGHRS and CDR2 is YFSETQ. The CDR3 extends over 15 amino acids. Trimming cost V 2 bases and J 0 bases, with 9 bases left between them. The CDR3 nucleotides are TGCGCCAGCAGCTTCCTGAGAAGCTCCTACAATGAGCAGTTCTTC. This translates into CASSFLRSSYNEQFF.

V usage is TRBV5-6 and J usage is TRBJ2-5; TRBD2 aligns across 8 bases. Trimming cost V 4 bases and J 3 bases; bases outside gene matches: 2. The germline gives CDR1 SGHDT, CDR2 YYEEEE. The CDR3 contains 13 residues. The DNA of the CDR3 is TGTGCCAGCAGCGCACTAGCGGAAGAGACCCAGTACTTC. It is translated as CASSALAEETQYF.

This chain connects TRBV6-7 to TRBJ2-2; maybe TRBD1 (6 bases). TRBV6-7 is annotated as an ORF whose role is uncertain. V lost 4 bases, J lost 0 bases, and 18 bases lay in between. The CDR3 is made up of 18 amino acids. The CDR3 sequence is CASSSHTGKGANTGELFF. In DNA, the CDR3 is TGTGCCAGCAGTTCGCATACAGGGAAGGGGGCGAACACCGGGGAGCTGTTTTTT.

The J gene is TRBJ1-4, the V gene TRBV5-8, with a tentative D call TRBD1 (5 bases). The germline gives CDR1 SGHTS, CDR2 YDEGEE. The CDR3 sequence is 16 residues long. The V and J ends lost 0 bases and 5 bases respectively, with 14 bases between them. For the CDR3, the DNA is TGTGCCAGCAGCTTGGCCCGGGGGGTTGCAAATGAAAAACTGTTTTTT. It is translated as CASSLARGVANEKLFF.

This clone was detected once. This chain links TRBV5-4 with TRBJ2-7; tentatively, D is TRBD1 (5 bases). The germline V gene encodes CDR1 SGHNT and CDR2 YYREEE (reference sequence). Trimming left V 3 bases short and J 2 bases short, with 12 bases between. CDR3 length equals 14 residues. Written as DNA, the CDR3 is TGTGCCAGCAGCTCCCCAGGGTTTGCCTACGAGCAGTACTTC. This codes for CASSSPGFAYEQYF.

The J gene is TRBJ1-4, the V gene TRBV6-1; D perhaps matches TRBD1 (6 bases). The germline gives CDR1 MNHNS, CDR2 SASEGT. This CDR3 is built from 13 residues. V lost 8 bases to trimming and J lost 4 bases, with 11 bases between them. CDR3 nucleotide sequence: TGTGCCAGCTGTCGGACAGATAATGAAAAACTGTTTTTT. It yields the protein CASCRTDNEKLFF.

The genes are TRBV29-1 and TRBJ1-1; D perhaps matches TRBD1 (6 bases). This CDR3 has 14 amino acids. V was shortened by 7 bases and J by 7 bases, with 22 bases between the two germline ends. CDR1 and CDR2 (germline): SQVTM, ANQGSEA. The CDR3 DNA follows: TGCAGCGCAATACAGGGTTACTCAGGCGATGAAGCTTTCTTT. Translated: CSAIQGYSGDEAFF.

CDR3 in amino acids: CASSLGLAGPEQYF. CDR3 in DNA: TGTGCCAGCAGCTTAGGACTAGCGGGACCCGAGCAGTACTTC. The V gene is TRBV11-3, the J gene TRBJ2-7; 11 bases align to TRBD2. This CDR3 is built from 14 residues. CDR1 is SGHNT and CDR2 is YENEEA in the germline V gene. V gave up 1 base and J gave up 6 bases; unmatched junction bases: 2.

The V gene is TRBV11-3, the J gene TRBJ2-5; D gene ambiguous. Germline V CDR1 and CDR2: SGHNT, YENEEA. The CDR3 loop spans 13 amino acids. Trimming pared 1 base from V and 3 bases from J, leaving 6 bases between. CDR3 protein: CASSLVAEETQYF. DNA for the CDR3: TGTGCCAGCAGCTTAGTGGCGGAAGAGACCCAGTACTTC.

The count of this clone is one. The V call is TRBV19, the J call TRBJ2-7; 7 bases align to TRBD2. The CDR3 length is 15 residues. V trimming: 7 bases; J trimming: 2 bases; junction bases outside the gene matches: 11. Germline CDR1 is LNHDA and CDR2 is SQIVND (reference sequence). Here the CDR3 DNA reads TGTGCCAGTACCCCAAGGGAGGGCGTAACCTACGAGCAGTACTTC. Translation gives CASTPREGVTYEQYF. Based on the CDR3 plus reference TRBV19 and TRBJ2-7, the full variable domain is DGGITQSPKYLFRKEGQNVTLSCEQNLNHDAMYWYRQDPGQGLRLIYYSQIVNDFQKGDIAEGYSVSREKKESFPLTVTSAQKNPTAFYLCASTPREGVTYEQYFGPGTRLTVT.

The count of this clone is one. The chain links TRBV7-9 to TRBJ2-7; 7 bases align to TRBD2. V lost 5 bases to trimming and J lost 0 bases; unmatched junction nucleotides: 16. Germline V gene lookup returns CDR1 SEHNR and CDR2 FQNEAQ (reference sequence). This CDR3 contains 18 residues. In DNA, the CDR3 is TGTGCCAGCAGCCCCACAGCAATTGTGCAGCGGGGCTCCTACGAGCAGTACTTC. It specifies CASSPTAIVQRGSYEQYF.

The chain combines TRBV5-6 with TRBJ2-7; D is possibly TRBD2 (7 bases). Germline assignment: CDR1 SGHDT and CDR2 YYEEEE. This CDR3 has 15 residues. V was trimmed by 4 bases and J by 1 base, leaving 15 bases between them. This chain's CDR3 is CASSRGAGASYEQYF. The CDR3 bases are TGTGCCAGCAGCCGGGGGGCGGGGGCGTCCTACGAGCAGTACTTC.

This chain uses TRBV2 with TRBJ1-5, with D hard to call. The CDR3 has 14 residues. Trimming took off 4 bases at V and 4 bases at J, with 11 bases between the two ends. Germline CDR1 SNHLY, CDR2 FYNNEI. The CDR3 coding sequence is TGTGCCAGCAGTGGTCCGGGATTAAATCAGCCCCAGCATTTT. It yields the protein CASSGPGLNQPQHF.

This chain links TRBV9 with TRBJ2-7; 7 positions match TRBD1. CDR3 length equals 16 residues. The V and J ends lost 0 bases and 2 bases, in that order; junction bases with no gene match: 8. Germline loops: CDR1 SGDLS, CDR2 YYNGEE. The CDR3 bases are TGTGCCAGCAGCGTAGTGTGGCAGGGGGTCCCCTACGAGCAGTACTTC. This encodes CASSVVWQGVPYEQYF.

The chain has TRBV5-6 and TRBJ2-2; D not resolved. The CDR3 length is 15 residues. CDR1 and CDR2 (germline): SGHDT, YYEEEE. Trimming shortened V by 0 bases and J by 3 bases, and 9 bases separated the two germline ends. The CDR3: CASSLGQIDTGELFF. The CDR3, as DNA: TGTGCCAGCAGCTTGGGCCAGATTGACACCGGGGAGCTGTTTTTT.

The chain is built from TRBV4-1 and TRBJ1-5, with D perhaps matching TRBD1 (5 bases). V was shortened by 0 bases and J by 6 bases, with 15 bases between the two germline ends. The length of the CDR3 is 16 residues. Germline V gene data show CDR1 as MGHRA and CDR2 as YSYEKL. The CDR3 here is CASSQDQSGVGQPQHF. CDR3 DNA: TGCGCCAGCAGCCAAGATCAATCGGGGGTAGGTCAGCCCCAGCATTTT.

The chain uses TRBV5-1 and TRBJ1-1; TRBD1 agrees at 9 bases. Germline assignment: CDR1 SGHRS and CDR2 YFSETQ. V dropped 4 bases and J dropped 7; count of bases not matched to a gene: 5. This CDR3 spans 13 amino acids. CDR3 bases: TGCGCCAGCAGCCCGACAGGGGGGGATGAAGCTTTCTTT. It codes for CASSPTGGDEAFF. Complete variable domain (other parts from reference TRBV5-1 and TRBJ1-1): KAGVTQTPRYLIKTRGQQVTLSCSPISGHRSVSWYQQTPGQGLQFLFEYFSETQRNKGNFPGRFSGRQFSNSRSEMNVSTLELGDSALYLCASSPTGGDEAFFGQGTRLTVV.

V usage is TRBV11-2 and J usage is TRBJ2-3, with D perhaps matching TRBD1 (5 bases). Per germline, CDR1 SGHAT and CDR2 FQNNGV. This CDR3 has 17 residues. V lost 3 bases to trimming and J lost 0 bases, with 16 bases between them. For the CDR3, the DNA is TGTGCCAGCAGCTTTATTTTAAGGGGATTAAGCACAGATACGCAGTATTTT. It codes for CASSFILRGLSTDTQYF.

J is TRBJ2-1 and V is TRBV6-6; the match to TRBD2 covers 7 bases. The CDR3 spans 16 residues. CDR1 MNHNY and CDR2 SVGAGI come from the germline V gene (reference sequence). V lost 2 bases to trimming and J lost 5 bases; unmatched junction nucleotides: 9. The CDR3 loop is CASSYPPAGEDNEQFF. Here the CDR3 DNA reads TGTGCCAGCAGTTACCCCCCTGCGGGAGAGGACAATGAGCAGTTCTTC.

V gene TRBV10-3 combines with J gene TRBJ1-1; no firm D call. Germline CDR1 is ENHRY and CDR2 is SYGVKD. This CDR3 region has 13 residues. The CDR3: CGASEDYGTEAFF. Written as DNA, the CDR3 is TGTGGCGCAAGTGAGGATTACGGCACTGAAGCTTTCTTT.